One and the same sample provided the 15 T cell receptor beta chains below, sequenced in a study of cytomegalovirus exposure and HLA in healthy donors (TCRdb year 2017). Libraries were prepared through the immunoSEQ multiplex PCR assay. For the multiplex PCR, a mixture combining 60 forward primers for TCR Vbeta segments and 13 reverse primers for TCR Jbeta segments was used. TCRdb obtained this table from immuneACCESS and retained in-frame rearrangements with V and J assigned. These tables miss some clones; where compared with another copy, unresolved V genes account for less than half of the shortfall, and the remainder is unexplained. The sample has some 75,000 clones on record, over 70% of them singletons. The ten largest clones capture 5.5% to 7% of the sample. The sequenced material came from PBMCs. The receptors were sampled from a man aged 18 to 29 in good health and CMV-seropositive.

The V gene is TRBV11-2, the J gene TRBJ1-1; D not certain. CDR3 length equals 15 residues. Germline V gene lookup returns CDR1 SGHAT and CDR2 FQNNGV. The V and J ends lost 4 bases and 2 bases respectively, with 14 bases between them. The CDR3 nucleotides read TGTGCCAGCAGCTCGTCTCGCGAGGGAAACACTGAAGCTTTCTTT. Its translation is CASSSSREGNTEAFF.

The rearrangement joins TRBV6-5 to TRBJ1-4, with 9 bases fitting TRBD1. The CDR3 covers 13 residues. Germline CDR1 reads MNHEY; CDR2 reads SVGAGI. The J segment lost 8 bases and the V segment lost 10 bases, leaving 8 bases of the junction unmatched. CDR3 sequence (DNA): TGTGCCACCACCGGGACAGGGATAGAAAAACTGTTTTTT. Its translation is CATTGTGIEKLFF.

The V gene is TRBV7-6, the J gene TRBJ2-7; TRBD2 aligns across 9 bases. The germline gives CDR1 SGHVS, CDR2 FNYEAQ. Trimming took 6 bases from V and 1 from J; bases not matched to a gene: 1. This CDR3 has 13 amino acids. The CDR3 nucleotides read TGTGCCAGCAGGGCGGGGGGGTCCTACGAGCAGTACTTC. This sequence encodes CASRAGGSYEQYF. The full variable domain, its missing parts supplied by reference TRBV7-6 and TRBJ2-7, is GAGVSQSPRYKVTKRGQDVALRCDPISGHVSLYWYRQALGQGPEFLTYFNYEAQQDKSGLPNDRFSAERPEGSISTLTIQRTEQRDSAMYRCASRAGGSYEQYFGPGTRLTVT.

The J gene is TRBJ2-7, the V gene TRBV4-1; TRBD1 is a possible D gene (5 bases). The CDR3 is made up of 13 amino acids. Looked up from germline, CDR1 is MGHRA and CDR2 is YSYEKL. The germline V and J ends were trimmed by 6 bases and 5 bases, with 14 bases remaining between them. CDR3: CASSRLQENEQYF. CDR3 nucleotide sequence: TGCGCCAGCAGTCGATTACAGGAGAACGAGCAGTACTTC.

V and J are TRBV4-1 and TRBJ2-1; 8 nucleotides match TRBD2. Looked up from germline, CDR1 is MGHRA and CDR2 is YSYEKL. V dropped 8 bases and J dropped 6; count of bases not matched to a gene: 15. The CDR3 is 16 amino acids. CDR3 bases: TGCGCCAGCTCTAAAGGAACGGGAGGGTGGGGCAATGAGCAGTTCTTC. Protein: CASSKGTGGWGNEQFF.

The chain recombines TRBV5-8 with TRBJ2-4; D uncertain. The CDR3 covers 15 residues. Germline V lookup: CDR1 SGHTS, CDR2 YDEGEE. V lost 4 bases and J 5 bases, leaving 16 bases between the germline ends. The CDR3 here is CASSRQSYGENIQYF. CDR3 DNA: TGTGCCAGCAGCCGTCAGAGCTATGGAGAAAACATTCAGTACTTC.

CDR3 region: CASSEVAGADVGQYF. The CDR3 bases are TGTGCCAGCAGTGAAGTAGCGGGAGCCGACGTAGGGCAGTATTTT. The chain has TRBV2 and TRBJ2-3, with 9 bases that match TRBD2. In germline, CDR1 is SNHLY, CDR2 FYNNEI. The CDR3 runs to 15 residues. V trimming: 1 base; J trimming: 11 bases; junction bases outside the gene matches: 10.

This clone came up a few times. The rearrangement links TRBV6-5 to TRBJ2-3; TRBD2 matches 13 bases. V shed 4 bases, J shed 1 base, and the junction held 2 bases outside the gene matches. The CDR3 is made up of 16 amino acids. The germline V gene has CDR1 MNHEY and CDR2 SVGAGI. The CDR3 sequence: CASSSTSGGGTDTQYF. Written as DNA, the CDR3 is TGTGCCAGCAGTTCAACTAGCGGGGGGGGCACAGATACGCAGTATTTT.

The chain is built from TRBV10-3 and TRBJ2-3, with D perhaps matching TRBD2 (5 bases). The germline V gene encodes CDR1 ENHRY and CDR2 SYGVKD. The V end lost 6 bases, the J end lost 4 bases, and 14 bases lay between the germline ends. The length of the CDR3 is 14 residues. CDR3 coding DNA: TGTGCCATCAGCTCTTTTCGGGATTCAGATACGCAGTATTTT. Its translation is CAISSFRDSDTQYF.

This clone was recorded a few times. The chain has TRBV7-9 and TRBJ1-1, with D hard to call. Deletions cut 5 bases from V and 4 bases from J, with 8 bases between. Germline V gene sequence: CDR1 SEHNR, CDR2 FQNEAQ (reference sequence). The CDR3 runs 12 residues. The CDR3 DNA reads as TGTGCCAGCAGCCCCCGGGGCACTGAAGCTTTCTTT. Its protein is CASSPRGTEAFF.

This chain joins TRBV5-1 and TRBJ2-3, with TRBD1 identical over 9 bases. CDR1 is SGHRS, CDR2 YFSETQ, per germline. There are 14 residues in the CDR3. V lost 3 bases to trimming and J lost 6 bases; unmatched junction nucleotides: 5. The CDR3 coding sequence is TGCGCCAGCAGCTCTCCGGGACAGGGCGATACGCAGTATTTT. This translates into CASSSPGQGDTQYF.

V and J are TRBV5-1 and TRBJ1-5; 10 bases line up with TRBD1. The CDR3 runs to 14 residues. Germline values: CDR1 SGHRS, CDR2 YFSETQ. The ends lost 3 bases at V and 7 bases at J; junction bases unmatched: 4. This CDR3 reads CASSWGTGEQPQHF. The DNA of the CDR3 is TGCGCCAGCAGCTGGGGGACAGGGGAACAGCCCCAGCATTTT.

The chain links TRBV18 to TRBJ1-1, with TRBD1 matching 7 bases. Germline CDR1 is KGHSH and CDR2 is LQKENI. CDR3 length equals 12 residues. V lost 3 bases, J lost 8 bases, and 3 bases stayed unmatched. The CDR3 reads CASSPGQDEAFF. The CDR3 nucleotides read TGTGCCAGCTCACCTGGACAGGACGAAGCTTTCTTT. Combining the CDR3 with reference TRBV18 and TRBJ1-1 gives the whole variable domain NAGVMQNPRHLVRRRGQEARLRCSPMKGHSHVYWYRQLPEEGLKFMVYLQKENIIDESGMPKERFSAEFPKEGPSILRIQQVVRGDSAAYFCASSPGQDEAFFGQGTRLTVV.

CDR3: CAISESTGTAPSGGANVLTF. The CDR3 coding sequence is TGTGCCATCAGTGAGTCGACTGGGACAGCGCCTTCAGGCGGGGCCAACGTCCTGACTTTC. The chain couples TRBV10-3 to TRBJ2-6; 7 bases are shared with TRBD1. CDR1 and CDR2 from the germline V gene are ENHRY and SYGVKD. The CDR3 totals 20 residues. The junction had 15 bases not matched to a gene; V was cut back by 0 bases and J by 4 bases.

The gene calls are TRBV5-1 and TRBJ2-7, with 9 bases lining up with TRBD1. Germline V gives CDR1 SGHRS, CDR2 YFSETQ. The CDR3 loop spans 15 amino acids. J lost 5 bases, V lost 4 bases, and 10 bases had no gene match. This CDR3 is CASSQLGTGIHEQYF. The CDR3 DNA reads TGCGCCAGCAGCCAACTCGGGACAGGGATCCACGAGCAGTACTTC.